Each of the 26 T cell receptor beta chains below was sequenced from the same sample in a study of blood T cell repertoires in COVID-19. Profiled with immunoSEQ multiplex PCR; TCRdb holds only in-frame clones, not every one. Here the sample spans approximately 150,000 clones, 65% to 85% being singletons. Sequenced input: peripheral blood. These receptor sequences come from a man aged 30-40 years with COVID-19, enrolled during active disease.

Comment on this clone: Sequence at one end of the junction differs from germline and may be a read error. V usage is TRBV27 and J usage is TRBJ2-1, with 9 bases aligning to TRBD2. The V gene's germline CDR1 is MNHEY and CDR2 SMNVEV (reference sequence). This CDR3 region has 14 residues. The chain's CDR3 is CASRLAGGPPLVLF. CDR3 sequence (DNA): TGTGCCAGCCGCTTGGCGGGAGGGCCCCCTCTTGTGCTCTTC.

This clone was recorded a few times. The CDR3 here is CASSRGNNYGYTF. The CDR3 nucleotides are TGTGCCAGCAGTCGGGGGAATAACTATGGCTACACCTTC. The chain uses TRBV27 and TRBJ1-2; D might be TRBD1 (5 bases). The CDR3 runs to 13 residues. The germline V gene has CDR1 MNHEY and CDR2 SMNVEV (reference sequence). The germline V and J ends were trimmed by 5 bases and 1 base, with 8 bases remaining between them.

This clone was recorded only once. The rearrangement uses TRBV19 and TRBJ2-1; 7 bases are shared with TRBD2. CDR3 length: 16 residues. Germline-derived CDR1 and CDR2 are LNHDA and SQIVND (reference sequence). V shed 5 bases and J 7 bases; nucleotides not matched to a gene: 14. CDR3 protein: CASSAPSGGSGNEQFF. CDR3 nucleotides: TGTGCCAGTAGTGCCCCCTCTGGCGGGAGTGGAAATGAGCAGTTCTTC.

This clone came up once. This chain connects TRBV7-8 to TRBJ2-1, with 8 bases that match TRBD2. The V segment lost 1 base and the J segment 6 bases; nucleotides outside the gene matches: 11. CDR1 is SGHVS, CDR2 FQNEAQ, per germline. The CDR3 consists of 17 residues. The DNA of the CDR3 is TGTGCCAGCAGCTTAGAGGCGGGAGGTTTTTTTAGCAATGAGCAGTTCTTC. Encoded protein: CASSLEAGGFFSNEQFF.

The genes are TRBV2 and TRBJ2-1; perhaps TRBD2 as D (6 bases). Germline assignment: CDR1 SNHLY and CDR2 FYNNEI. This CDR3 comprises 13 residues. V was shortened by 0 bases and J by 9 bases, with 9 bases between the two germline ends. This CDR3 is CASSEAHGGEQFF. The CDR3 DNA sequence: TGTGCCAGCAGTGAAGCGCACGGGGGTGAGCAGTTCTTC. Drawing the rest from reference TRBV2 and TRBJ2-1, the complete variable domain is EPEVTQTPSHQVTQMGQEVILRCVPISNHLYFYWYRQILGQKVEFLVSFYNNEISEKSEIFDDQFSVERPDGSNFTLKIRSTKLEDSAMYFCASSEAHGGEQFFGPGTRLTVL.

The chain joins TRBV7-6 to TRBJ2-7; 8 nucleotides agree with TRBD1. From germline, CDR1 is SGHVS and CDR2 FNYEAQ. With V trimmed by 5 bases and J by 6 bases, 9 bases remained unmatched. The CDR3 totals 14 residues. The DNA for the CDR3 is TGTGCCAGCAGCCGTGCAGGGGGCGAAGGCGAGCAGTACTTC. It translates to CASSRAGGEGEQYF. The variable domain in full, completed from reference TRBV7-6 and TRBJ2-7, reads GAGVSQSPRYKVTKRGQDVALRCDPISGHVSLYWYRQALGQGPEFLTYFNYEAQQDKSGLPNDRFSAERPEGSISTLTIQRTEQRDSAMYRCASSRAGGEGEQYFGPGTRLTVT.

The chain employs TRBV10-1 and TRBJ2-1; 10 bases agree with TRBD2. This CDR3 comprises 16 residues. Germline V gives CDR1 WNHNN, CDR2 SYGVQD (reference sequence). J lost 6 bases, V lost 3 bases, and 8 bases had no gene match. This CDR3 is CASSDPSGSLSNEQFF. For the CDR3, the DNA is TGCGCCAGCAGTGACCCTAGCGGGAGTTTGAGCAATGAGCAGTTCTTC.

The chain has TRBV10-1 and TRBJ2-7; perhaps TRBD1 as D (7 bases). Germline V gene data show CDR1 as WNHNN and CDR2 as SYGVQD (reference sequence). The CDR3 totals 14 residues. V was cut by 8 bases and J by 3 bases, with 17 bases left in between. In DNA form, the CDR3 reads TGCGCCAGCCGTCAGGGGGGTAGATTCTACGAGCAGTACTTC. Translation: CASRQGGRFYEQYF.

The gene calls are TRBV27 and TRBJ2-7, with TRBD1 identical over 7 bases. This CDR3 region has 14 residues. Per the germline V gene, CDR1 is MNHEY and CDR2 is SMNVEV (reference sequence). Trimming took 2 bases from V and 4 from J; bases not matched to a gene: 5. CDR3 nucleotide sequence: TGTGCCAGCAGTTTAGAGGGACAGCATTACGAGCAGTACTTC. Residues: CASSLEGQHYEQYF.

This clone was seen only once. V gene TRBV6-6 combines with J gene TRBJ1-6, with 7 bases lining up with TRBD1. CDR3 length equals 14 residues. The junction had 8 bases not matched to a gene; V was cut back by 8 bases and J by 7 bases. Germline V gives CDR1 MNHNY, CDR2 SVGAGI (reference sequence). Written as DNA, the CDR3 is TGTGCCAGCTCCCAAGGGACAGAAAATTCACCCCTCCACTTT. Its translation is CASSQGTENSPLHF.

This clone was found once. The J gene is TRBJ2-1, the V gene TRBV7-8; TRBD2 aligns across 9 bases. Per germline, CDR1 SGHVS and CDR2 FQNEAQ. This CDR3 is built from 13 residues. The junction had 8 bases not matched to a gene; V was cut back by 11 bases and J by 6 bases. CDR3 bases: TGTGCCTCCGGGCTAGCGGGATTCAATGAGCAGTTCTTC. Translating it yields CASGLAGFNEQFF.

V is TRBV7-9 and J is TRBJ1-3; 7 nucleotides line up with TRBD1. Germline V CDR1 and CDR2: SEHNR, FQNEAQ (reference sequence). Trimming removed 3 bases from V and 0 bases from J; junction bases left unmatched: 11. This CDR3 is built from 18 residues. The CDR3 DNA is TGTGCCAGCAGCTTGGGTCGGACAGGAGGCCCCTCTGGAAACACCATATATTTT. Encoded protein: CASSLGRTGGPSGNTIYF.

This rearrangement joins TRBV15 to TRBJ1-1; no clear D gene. V was shortened by 0 bases and J by 1 base, with 9 bases between the two germline ends. The CDR3 runs 15 residues. CDR1 is LNHNV, CDR2 YYDKDF, per germline (reference sequence). The CDR3 is CATSRDYGSNTEAFF. DNA of the CDR3: TGTGCCACCAGCAGAGATTACGGGTCGAACACTGAAGCTTTCTTT.

J is TRBJ1-2 and V is TRBV7-9; perhaps TRBD1 as D (6 bases). Germline CDR1 and CDR2: SEHNR and FQNEAQ (reference sequence). CDR3 length equals 13 residues. Trimming removed 5 bases from V and 5 bases from J, with 12 bases in between. This chain's CDR3 is CASSQDRKYGYTF. CDR3 in DNA: TGTGCCAGCAGCCAGGACAGAAAGTATGGCTACACCTTC.

The chain carries TRBV24-1 and TRBJ1-2; 10 bases fit TRBD1. CDR1 and CDR2 from the germline V gene are KGHDR and SFDVKD. V was pared by 7 bases and J by 1 base, with 5 bases of the junction left unmatched. The CDR3 loop spans 15 amino acids. CDR3 in DNA: TGTGCCACCAGGGGGACAGGGGACCGTAACTATGGCTACACCTTC. This sequence encodes CATRGTGDRNYGYTF.

V gene TRBV5-4 combines with J gene TRBJ2-2, with 14 bases identical to TRBD2. The CDR3 spans 18 residues. Germline V gene lookup returns CDR1 SGHNT and CDR2 YYREEE (reference sequence). J was trimmed by 0 bases and V by 4 bases; bases with no gene match: 5. As DNA, the CDR3 is TGTGCCAGCAGCCCTGGACTAGCGGGAGGCCCGAACACCGGGGAGCTGTTTTTT. Translation: CASSPGLAGGPNTGELFF.

In this sample, this clone turned up a few times. This rearrangement joins TRBV6-1 to TRBJ2-7, with no clear D. V was cut by 2 bases and J by 5 bases, with 7 bases left in between. The CDR3 has 12 amino acids. The V gene's germline CDR1 is MNHNS and CDR2 SASEGT. This CDR3 reads CASSESFDEQYF. CDR3 nucleotides: TGTGCCAGCAGTGAATCGTTCGACGAGCAGTACTTC.

J is TRBJ1-2 and V is TRBV10-1; D is unclear. Between the trimmed V and J ends, which lost 8 bases and 5 bases, there was a span of 12 bases. Germline-derived CDR1 and CDR2 are WNHNN and SYGVQD (reference sequence). The CDR3 is made up of 12 amino acids. CDR3: CASVNGLYGYTF. CDR3 nucleotides: TGCGCCAGCGTCAACGGACTATATGGCTACACCTTC.

This clone has a single count. In nucleotides, the CDR3 is TGCGCCAGCAGTCCCCCTCCGGGGTGGCGGAACATTCAGTACTTC. Translation: CASSPPPGWRNIQYF. V and J are TRBV23-1 and TRBJ2-4, with a possible D match to TRBD2 (5 bases). TRBV23-1 is an open reading frame, and its role is uncertain. Trimming pared 4 bases from V and 7 bases from J, leaving 17 bases between. The CDR3 sequence is 15 residues long.

V usage is TRBV4-2 and J usage is TRBJ2-7, with TRBD2 matching 7 bases. Germline V CDR1 and CDR2: LGHNA, YNFKEQ. With V trimmed by 7 bases and J by 2 bases, 8 bases remained unmatched. The CDR3 runs to 14 residues. The CDR3 DNA follows: TGTGCCAGCACCCCAGCGGGAACCCCCTACGAGCAGTACTTC. Translation: CASTPAGTPYEQYF.

This rearrangement joins TRBV6-6 to TRBJ1-3, with 9 bases aligning to TRBD1. The germline gives CDR1 MNHNY, CDR2 SVGAGI (reference sequence). V lost 5 bases, J lost 3 bases, and 11 bases stayed unmatched. The CDR3 contains 17 residues. Here the CDR3 reads CASSHNRQGDGGNTIYF. As DNA, the CDR3 is TGTGCCAGCAGTCACAACAGACAGGGGGACGGTGGAAACACCATATATTTT.

This clone was recorded once. The J gene is TRBJ1-5, the V gene TRBV27; maybe TRBD1 (5 bases). Deletions cut 3 bases from V and 4 bases from J, with 10 bases between. This CDR3 contains 14 residues. Germline CDR1 and CDR2: MNHEY and SMNVEV (reference sequence). This CDR3 reads CASSFRQTNQPQHF. The DNA for the CDR3 is TGTGCCAGCAGTTTTAGACAGACAAATCAGCCCCAGCATTTT.

J is TRBJ1-4 and V is TRBV9, with D unresolved. The germline V gene has CDR1 SGDLS and CDR2 YYNGEE. Trimming cost V 0 bases and J 8 bases, with 11 bases left between them. This CDR3 is built from 14 residues. CDR3 nucleotides: TGTGCCAGCAGCGTAGACGGTAGCGTCGAAAAACTGTTTTTT. Translating gives CASSVDGSVEKLFF.

The chain uses TRBV7-9 and TRBJ1-5, with unresolved D. V gave up 5 bases and J gave up 1 base, with 12 bases separating them. This CDR3 spans 15 amino acids. Germline V gene sequence: CDR1 SEHNR, CDR2 FQNEAQ (reference sequence). The CDR3 region is CASSLGTSSNQPQHF. The DNA for the CDR3 is TGTGCCAGCAGCCTGGGCACCTCAAGCAATCAGCCCCAGCATTTT.

V and J are TRBV3-1 (or the pseudogene TRBV3-2) and TRBJ2-5; 14 bases align to TRBD2. V lost 4 bases, J lost 5 bases, and 15 bases stayed unmatched. This CDR3 is 19 amino acids long. Germline V lookup: CDR1 LGHDT, CDR2 YNNKEL (reference sequence). CDR3 residues: CASSPDGTSGRGGWETQYF. The CDR3 DNA reads TGTGCCAGCAGCCCCGATGGGACTAGCGGGAGAGGAGGGTGGGAGACCCAGTACTTC.

V is TRBV7-2 and J is TRBJ2-1; 7 bases align to TRBD1. This CDR3 has 14 residues. From germline, CDR1 is SGHTA and CDR2 FQGNSA. V trimming: 1 base; J trimming: 7 bases; junction bases outside the gene matches: 4. In DNA, the CDR3 is TGTGCCAGCAGCTTAGTCAGGGGGTGGAATGAGCAGTTCTTC. Translation: CASSLVRGWNEQFF.